These T cell receptor beta chains were read from a single sample in a study of response to subunit inactivated influenza vaccine. TCRdb itself ran the RT-PCR reads through MiXCR, one entry per CDR3 protein. This table holds almost 600,000 distinct CDR3 sequences, approximately 15% found once. The sequences come from PBMCs from blood, collected 12 days after vaccination. These receptors all stem from a man aged 45-65 years who received an inactivated influenza vaccine. CDR3s include the opening cysteine and the closing phenylalanine or tryptophan. The D gene is left open where the match is weak. Size tells how often a clone was seen (once, few, many) or the class of an expanded clone, and some rows leave it out.

d_call j_call v_call clone_size cdr3_aa cdr3_nt
- TRBJ2-1 TRBV5-1 few CASSLEWLAIDNEQFF TGCGCCAGCAGCTTGGAGTGGCTAGCGATCGACAATGAGCAGTTCTTC
- TRBJ2-5 TRBV7-2 many CASSSYPSAQYF TGTGCCAGCAGCTCCTACCCATCCGCCCAGTACTTC
TRBD1 TRBJ2-2 TRBV29-1 few CSVEDDRGQGTGELFF TGCAGCGTTGAAGACGACAGGGGGCAGGGCACCGGGGAGCTGTTTTTT
TRBD1 TRBJ2-5 TRBV15 many CATSRDRVETQYF TGTGCCACCAGCAGGGACAGGGTAGAGACCCAGTACTTC
- TRBJ2-1 TRBV29-1 few CSVGGPPASSYNEQFF TGCAGCGTTGGGGGCCCTCCGGCCAGCTCCTACAATGAGCAGTTCTTC
- TRBJ1-1 TRBV6-1 few CAAAFGKNTEAFF TGTGCCGCAGCGTTCGGTAAGAACACTGAAGCTTTCTTT
- TRBJ2-3 TRBV5-1 - CASSGGGLGPDTQYF TGCGCCAGCAGCGGTGGAGGCCTGGGTCCAGATACGCAGTATTTT
- TRBJ2-6 TRBV5-1 few CASSLAWSVVSSGANVLTF TGCGCCAGCAGCTTGGCCTGGTCGGTAGTTAGCTCTGGGGCCAACGTCCTGACTTTC
- TRBJ2-7 TRBV12-3/TRBV12-4 few CASSLDYPYEQYF TGTGCCAGCAGCCTGGACTATCCCTACGAGCAGTACTTC
- TRBJ1-1 TRBV30 - CAWSVMVMGIGTEAFF TGTGCCTGGAGTGTAATGGTGATGGGGATAGGTACTGAAGCTTTCTTT
- TRBJ1-2 TRBV19 - CASSISGTSNYGYTF TGTGCCAGTAGTATTAGCGGGACAAGTAACTATGGCTACACCTTC
- TRBJ2-3 TRBV20-1 few CSANNRRGSTDTQYF TGCAGTGCCAATAACCGGCGCGGGAGCACAGATACGCAGTATTTT
TRBD2 TRBJ2-5 TRBV5-1 few CASSSQAGGETQYF TGCGCCAGCAGCTCCCAAGCGGGAGGAGAGACCCAGTACTTC
- TRBJ2-2 TRBV6-2/TRBV6-3 many CASSTSHTGELFF TGTGCCAGCAGCACTAGTCACACCGGGGAGCTGTTTTTT
TRBD1 TRBJ1-6 TRBV10-2 few CASRRGQGASPLHF TGCGCCAGCAGGAGGGGACAGGGGGCTTCACCCCTCCACTTT
TRBD1 TRBJ1-1 TRBV15 - CATSRADRVEAFF TGTGCCACCAGCAGAGCCGACAGGGTAGAAGCTTTCTTT
TRBD1 TRBJ1-6 TRBV28 - CASSSRQGASFSPLHF TGTGCCAGCAGTTCCCGACAGGGGGCAAGCTTTTCACCCCTCCACTTT
- TRBJ2-7 TRBV27 - CASSLRGAPHEQYF TGTGCCAGCAGTCTCAGGGGGGCCCCGCACGAGCAGTACTTC
TRBD1 TRBJ2-5 TRBV7-2 - CASSLRWDRDAWETQYF TGTGCCAGCAGTCTTCGCTGGGACAGGGACGCATGGGAGACCCAGTACTTC
- TRBJ2-7 TRBV19 - CASTKDRLSDEQYF TGTGCCAGTACCAAGGACCGCCTCAGCGACGAGCAGTACTTC
TRBD2 TRBJ2-7 TRBV20-1 - CSVGQGTSGRATLYEQYF TGCAGTGTTGGACAGGGGACTAGCGGGAGGGCCACCCTCTACGAGCAGTACTTC
TRBD2 TRBJ2-1 TRBV30 few CAWSYSSGAYNEQFF TGTGCCTGGAGTTATTCTAGCGGGGCTTACAATGAGCAGTTCTTC
- TRBJ1-2 TRBV4-2 - CASSQDPTSIFGYTF TGTGCCAGCAGCCAAGATCCGACCTCAATCTTCGGCTACACCTTC
- TRBJ2-1 TRBV2 few CASSASVGTVISYNEQFF TGTGCCAGCAGCGCCTCGGTCGGGACCGTGATCTCCTACAATGAGCAGTTCTTC
- TRBJ1-2 TRBV12-3/TRBV12-4 few CASRDSSGGYTF TGTGCCAGCAGGGACAGTTCCGGAGGCTACACCTTC
- TRBJ2-5 TRBV2 many CASSENGAQETQYF TGTGCCAGCAGTGAGAACGGGGCCCAAGAGACCCAGTACTTC
TRBD1 TRBJ2-7 TRBV28 few CASSSGQGSEQYF TGTGCCAGCAGTTCGGGACAGGGATCCGAGCAGTACTTC
TRBD2 TRBJ2-3 TRBV5-1 many CASNSGSTDTQYF TGCGCCAGCAATAGCGGGAGCACAGATACGCAGTATTTT
- TRBJ2-7 TRBV28 - CASSPGGVREQYF TGTGCCAGCAGTCCGGGCGGAGTTAGGGAGCAGTACTTC
TRBD1 TRBJ1-1 TRBV5-4 - CASSPGTGKTEAFF TGTGCCAGCAGCCCCGGGACAGGGAAAACTGAAGCTTTCTTT
- TRBJ2-6 TRBV20-1 - CSARRSGANVLTF TGCAGTGCTAGGCGGTCTGGGGCCAACGTCCTGACTTTC
TRBD1 TRBJ1-2 TRBV15 - CATSTRDSTNYGYTF TGTGCCACCAGCACCCGGGACAGCACTAACTATGGCTACACCTTC
- TRBJ2-3 TRBV28 few CASRSDRANTDTQYF TGTGCCAGCAGATCGGACAGAGCCAACACAGATACGCAGTATTTT
- TRBJ2-1 TRBV7-2 - CASSLVKHNEQFF TGTGCCAGCAGCTTAGTGAAACACAATGAGCAGTTCTTC
TRBD2 TRBJ2-7 TRBV7-8 few CASSFLSAASGRGTYEQYF TGTGCCAGCAGCTTTCTATCGGCGGCTAGCGGGAGGGGGACCTACGAGCAGTACTTC
TRBD2 TRBJ2-1 TRBV6-2/TRBV6-3 - CASSSGLGGNEQFF TGTGCCAGCAGTTCGGGACTGGGGGGGAATGAGCAGTTCTTC
- TRBJ2-3 TRBV7-2 few CASSPGGMGTDTQYF TGTGCCAGCAGCCCAGGGGGGATGGGCACAGATACGCAGTATTTT
TRBD2 TRBJ2-7 TRBV7-6 few CASSLALSGQQYF TGTGCCAGCAGCTTAGCGCTTAGCGGGCAGCAGTACTTC
TRBD1 TRBJ1-6 TRBV6-1 - CASRAGTGASSYNSPLHF TGTGCCAGCAGAGCCGGGACAGGGGCGTCCTCCTATAATTCACCCCTCCACTTT
- TRBJ2-4 TRBV28 - CASRVSEAKNIQYF TGTGCCAGCAGGGTGTCCGAGGCCAAAAACATTCAGTACTTC
TRBD2 TRBJ2-1 TRBV5-1 - CASSLRTSGSDEQFF TGCGCCAGCAGCTTGAGGACTAGCGGGAGTGATGAGCAGTTCTTC
- TRBJ2-7 TRBV4-3 many CASSQDSTFSEQYF TGCGCCAGCAGCCAAGATTCGACCTTCTCCGAGCAGTACTTC
TRBD2 TRBJ2-1 TRBV29-1 many CSVEMRLAGNEQFF TGCAGCGTTGAAATGAGACTAGCTGGGAATGAGCAGTTCTTC
TRBD2 TRBJ2-2 TRBV29-1 many CSAITSGGNTGELFF TGCAGCGCCATAACTAGCGGGGGAAACACCGGGGAGCTGTTTTTT
- TRBJ1-2 TRBV7-2 - CASSSSALYGYTF TGTGCCAGCAGCTCCTCGGCGCTCTATGGCTACACCTTC
- TRBJ2-5 TRBV28 few CASSLGSAKETQYF TGTGCCAGCAGTTTAGGGTCCGCTAAAGAGACCCAGTACTTC
- TRBJ2-2 TRBV12-3/TRBV12-4 - CASSPNRGDAGELFF TGTGCCAGCAGCCCTAATAGGGGGGACGCCGGGGAGCTGTTTTTT
- TRBJ1-1 TRBV29-1 few CSVEFHTEAFF TGCAGCGTTGAGTTCCACACTGAAGCTTTCTTT
TRBD1 TRBJ1-1 TRBV6-1 few CASSVTGNEAFF TGTGCCAGCAGCGTGACAGGGAATGAAGCTTTCTTT
- TRBJ1-2 TRBV6-2/TRBV6-3 many CASSYSSRGGYTF TGTGCCAGCAGTTACTCATCGAGGGGCGGCTACACCTTC
- TRBJ1-1 TRBV3-1 many CASSQFLNTEAFF TGTGCCAGCAGCCAATTCCTGAACACTGAAGCTTTCTTT
- TRBJ2-5 TRBV2 - CASGSETQYF TGTGCCAGCGGAAGTGAGACCCAGTACTTC
- TRBJ2-2 TRBV5-1 many CASSPLRGLKNTGELFF TGCGCCAGCAGCCCCTTGAGGGGGTTGAAGAACACCGGGGAGCTGTTTTTT
TRBD2 TRBJ2-1 TRBV19 few CASSGGGGINEQFF TGTGCCAGTAGTGGCGGGGGGGGCATCAATGAGCAGTTCTTC
TRBD2 TRBJ2-5 TRBV28 many CASSFPSGGHETQYF TGTGCCAGCAGTTTTCCTTCGGGGGGGCATGAGACCCAGTACTTC
- TRBJ2-3 TRBV7-2 few CASSLGPPPDTQYF TGTGCCAGCAGCTTAGGACCTCCGCCAGATACGCAGTATTTT
TRBD1 TRBJ2-7 TRBV5-1 - CASSYRMDRGYEQYF TGCGCCAGCAGCTACCGTATGGACAGGGGCTACGAGCAGTACTTC